The count of the clone carrying this T cell receptor (beta chain) is one. Its antigen remains unknown. The sample comes from a study of T cell responses to AZD1222 COVID-19 vaccine. General study results and limits: There were mostly white British donors and more females than males, and clonal diversity was possibly underestimated. Among spike-specific TCRs, nearly half reportedly target unmutated variant regions.

Only in-frame clones appear in the TCRdb table, and some are missing; sequencing was by immunoSEQ multiplex PCR. The data show around 160,000 clones, roughly 91% seen once. Germline V gives CDR1 SGDLS, CDR2 YYNGEE. The CDR3 length is 15 residues. V trimming: 4 bases; J trimming: 3 bases; junction bases outside the gene matches: 5. The sequencing here drew on peripheral blood, taken on day 0 of AZD1222 vaccination. This chain uses TRBV9 with TRBJ2-1, with 9 positions matching TRBD2. This clonotype was sampled from an adult in good health. The CDR3 region is CASSRGTSSYNEQFF. The CDR3 region has the DNA TGTGCCAGCAGCCGGGGGACTAGCAGCTACAATGAGCAGTTCTTC.